Listed here are 8 T cell receptor beta chains from one sample, sequenced in a study of T cells in Graves' hyperthyroidism and ophthalmopathy. Amplification yielded TCR beta CDR3 regions, with RNA transcripts as the source. HTBI primers were the set used in a first-round RT-PCR of the TCR CDR3. TCRdb reprocessed the multiplex PCR reads with MiXCR, giving one entry per CDR3 protein. The data contain around 620,000 distinct CDR3 sequences, roughly 15% of them singletons. The sequencing sample was made of blood. Receptors were obtained from a woman under 40 with Graves' hyperthyroidism.

This clonotype was seen ten or more times. The J gene is TRBJ2-2, the V gene TRBV28, with D possibly matching TRBD1 (6 bases). Trimming shortened V by 3 bases and J by 2 bases, and 16 bases separated the two germline ends. The CDR3 covers 17 residues. Germline-derived CDR1 and CDR2 are MDHEN and SYDVKM. The CDR3: CASSFILMDRNTGELFF. CDR3 in DNA: TGTGCCAGCAGTTTCATCTTAATGGACAGAAACACCGGGGAGCTGTTTTTT.

This clonotype came up many times. V gene TRBV12-3 or TRBV12-4 combines with J gene TRBJ2-5; tentatively, D is TRBD2 (6 bases). V lost 5 bases and J 3 bases, leaving 22 bases between the germline ends. The CDR3 has 17 residues. DNA for the CDR3: TGTGCCAGCAGTCGCCTGGGAACGGGAGAGGGGAAAGAGACCCAGTACTTC. Protein product: CASSRLGTGEGKETQYF.

This clonotype was seen repeatedly, ten times or more. This chain connects TRBV3-1 to TRBJ2-3; a possible D gene is TRBD2 (6 bases). V shed 5 bases and J shed 2 bases, with 11 bases lying between them. The CDR3 contains 14 residues. The V gene's germline CDR1 is LGHDT and CDR2 YNNKEL (reference sequence). The CDR3 DNA follows: TGTGCCAGCAGCTCCCGGGGGATCACAGATACGCAGTATTTT. Its translation is CASSSRGITDTQYF.

This clonotype was recorded only once. A much larger clone sits a single nucleotide away, making a read error possible. The CDR3 end shows no conserved phenylalanine or tryptophan, and so a read error is likely. The V and J genes are TRBV9 and TRBJ1-1; D gene ambiguous. V was cut by 2 bases and J by 0 bases, with 5 bases left in between. Germline CDR1 reads SGDLS; CDR2 reads YYNGEE. The CDR3 runs 13 residues. The CDR3 region is CASSVKVNTEAFL. In DNA, the CDR3 is TGTGCCAGCAGCGTTAAAGTGAACACTGAAGCTTTCCTT.

Many counts were recorded for this clonotype. The gene calls are TRBV28 and TRBJ1-2; D remains unclear. Germline V gene lookup returns CDR1 MDHEN and CDR2 SYDVKM. This CDR3 is 16 amino acids long. Trimming took off 7 bases at V and 5 bases at J, with 23 bases between the two ends. The CDR3 loop is CASTPYPRRRQYGYTF. CDR3 nucleotide sequence: TGTGCCAGCACCCCGTATCCCCGAAGGAGGCAGTATGGCTACACCTTC.

The V gene is TRBV18, the J gene TRBJ1-5; unclear D gene. The CDR3 is 14 residues long. V lost 1 base, J lost 5 bases, and 9 bases lay in between. CDR1 is KGHSH, CDR2 LQKENI, per germline. The CDR3 is CASSPLARDQPQHF. CDR3 bases: TGTGCCAGCTCACCACTGGCTCGAGATCAGCCCCAGCATTTT.

This clonotype was seen many times. The V and J genes are TRBV29-1 and TRBJ2-3; a weak D match, TRBD1 (6 bases). The CDR3 runs 16 residues. Looked up from germline, CDR1 is SQVTM and CDR2 is ANQGSEA. Trimming took 7 bases from V and 0 from J, leaving 20 bases between them. CDR3 region: CSAHLTGTTSTDTQYF. The CDR3 bases are TGCAGCGCCCACCTTACCGGGACAACTAGCACAGATACGCAGTATTTT.

This sequence joins TRBV19 and TRBJ1-5, with TRBD1 matching over 7 bases. V lost 5 bases, J lost 4 bases, and 17 bases stayed unmatched. CDR3 length: 18 amino acids. The V gene's germline CDR1 is LNHDA and CDR2 SQIVND (reference sequence). CDR3 DNA: TGTGCCAGTAGTCCCGTGGGACAGAATCACATTTCGAATCAGCCCCAGCATTTT. Translating it yields CASSPVGQNHISNQPQHF.